Presented here are 19 T cell receptor beta chains from one specimen sequenced in a study of graft-versus-host responses after intestinal transplantation. Only in-frame clones appear in the TCRdb table, and some are missing; sequencing was by immunoSEQ multiplex PCR. The repertoire holds tens of thousands of clones, with 85% to 95% as singletons. Sequencing used PBMCs, obtained about 250 days after intestinal transplant. These receptors all stem from a human patient who received an intestinal transplant, so some T cells may come from the graft donor.

The chain's CDR3 is CASSPAVIPGYNSPLHF. The CDR3 DNA reads TGTGCCAGCAGCCCAGCGGTTATACCAGGGTATAATTCACCCCTCCACTTT. The chain is built from TRBV7-9 and TRBJ1-6; D possibly corresponds to TRBD1 (5 bases). The CDR3 sequence is 17 residues long. The V gene lost 5 bases and the J gene lost 4 bases, with 18 bases spanning the gap. Per the germline V gene, CDR1 is SEHNR and CDR2 is FQNEAQ (reference sequence).

This chain uses TRBV6-1 with TRBJ2-1; 7 bases fit TRBD1. The CDR3 loop spans 13 amino acids. V trimming: 6 bases; J trimming: 1 base; junction bases outside the gene matches: 0. Germline V lookup: CDR1 MNHNS, CDR2 SASEGT. The CDR3 sequence: CASRDRSYNEQFF. Here the CDR3 DNA reads TGTGCCAGCAGGGACAGGTCCTACAATGAGCAGTTCTTC.

This chain joins TRBV5-8 and TRBJ2-7; no definite D call. Looked up from germline, CDR1 is SGHTS and CDR2 is YDEGEE. V lost 3 bases, J lost 2 bases, and 12 bases lay in between. The CDR3 is made up of 14 amino acids. The CDR3 spells CASSSAEDPYEQYF. The CDR3 nucleotides read TGTGCCAGCAGCTCGGCCGAGGATCCCTACGAGCAGTACTTC.

The chain joins TRBV9 to TRBJ2-3; the match to TRBD2 covers 10 bases. Germline V gives CDR1 SGDLS, CDR2 YYNGEE. J lost 0 bases, V lost 1 base, and 8 bases had no gene match. CDR3 length: 18 amino acids. CDR3: CASSVFPGLATSTDTQYF. In DNA, the CDR3 is TGTGCCAGCAGCGTATTTCCGGGACTAGCGACTAGCACAGATACGCAGTATTTT.

This clone occurred once. The V and J genes are TRBV27 and TRBJ2-7, with 7 positions matching TRBD1. This CDR3 spans 15 amino acids. With V trimmed by 2 bases and J by 3 bases, 7 bases remained unmatched. CDR1 and CDR2 from the germline V gene are MNHEY and SMNVEV (reference sequence). The CDR3 loop is CASSLEGGLDYEQYF. CDR3 in DNA: TGTGCCAGCAGTTTAGAAGGGGGCTTGGACTACGAGCAGTACTTC.

In this sample, this clone turned up once. The genes are TRBV2 and TRBJ2-1, with 7 bases aligning to TRBD1. This CDR3 spans 17 amino acids. The germline gives CDR1 SNHLY, CDR2 FYNNEI. V gave up 0 bases and J gave up 1 base; unmatched junction bases: 6. The CDR3 sequence: CASSEAPGQRSYNEQFF. CDR3 nucleotide sequence: TGTGCCAGCAGTGAAGCCCCGGGACAGAGGTCCTACAATGAGCAGTTCTTC.

This clone was picked up a small number of times. The chain is built from TRBV2 and TRBJ2-7, with 8 positions matching TRBD1. Per the germline V gene, CDR1 is SNHLY and CDR2 is FYNNEI. The CDR3 loop spans 12 amino acids. In DNA form, the CDR3 reads TGTGCGCTTCGGACAGGGACCTACGAGCAGTACTTC. It is translated as CALRTGTYEQYF.

This rearrangement joins TRBV27 to TRBJ2-7; 7 bases align to TRBD1. CDR1 is MNHEY and CDR2 is SMNVEV in the germline V gene (reference sequence). J lost 3 bases, V lost 6 bases, and 8 bases had no gene match. This CDR3 is built from 14 residues. The CDR3 sequence is CASSLEGQHYEQYF. The CDR3 DNA follows: TGTGCCAGCAGCTTAGAGGGACAGCACTACGAGCAGTACTTC.

CDR3 sequence: CASTGVTGELFF. DNA of the CDR3: TGTGCCAGCACGGGGGTGACCGGGGAGCTGTTTTTT. The chain has TRBV9 and TRBJ2-2; perhaps TRBD2 as D (6 bases). V lost 6 bases, J lost 5 bases, and 8 bases lay in between. The V gene's germline CDR1 is SGDLS and CDR2 YYNGEE. The CDR3 is 12 amino acids.

The chain carries TRBV27 and TRBJ2-7, with 8 bases lining up with TRBD2. In germline, CDR1 is MNHEY, CDR2 SMNVEV (reference sequence). The CDR3 contains 12 residues. The J segment lost 5 bases and the V segment lost 7 bases, leaving 4 bases of the junction unmatched. The CDR3 DNA reads as TGTGCCAGCATCGGGACTAGTCACGAGCAGTACTTC. It specifies CASIGTSHEQYF.

This chain connects TRBV19 to TRBJ2-5; 9 nucleotides line up with TRBD1. Germline V gene lookup returns CDR1 LNHDA and CDR2 SQIVND (reference sequence). V was clipped by 11 bases and J by 5 bases; unmatched bases: 15. CDR3 length: 15 residues. CDR3 amino acids: CACKPGQGMRETQYF. Written as DNA, the CDR3 is TGTGCCTGCAAGCCGGGACAGGGTATGAGGGAGACCCAGTACTTC.

The rearrangement links TRBV18 to TRBJ2-7; TRBD2 is a possible D gene (7 bases). Germline V CDR1 and CDR2: KGHSH, LQKENI. The CDR3 covers 15 residues. The V and J ends lost 3 bases and 0 bases respectively, with 12 bases between them. CDR3: CASSPAGGLSYEQYF. CDR3 in DNA: TGTGCCAGCTCACCGGCCGGGGGGCTCTCCTACGAGCAGTACTTC.

The gene calls are TRBV4-1 and TRBJ2-5; D call uncertain. Matching the DNA end better, TRBJ2-7 makes the J call doubtful. CDR3 length: 14 residues. Germline assignment: CDR1 MGHRA and CDR2 YSYEKL. The CDR3 sequence: CASTPGPFTYEQYF. DNA for the CDR3: TGCGCCAGCACCCCGGGCCCCTTTACCTACGAGCAGTACTTC.

V gene TRBV11-2 combines with J gene TRBJ2-5; 8 bases agree with TRBD1. Germline V CDR1 and CDR2: SGHAT, FQNNGV. The CDR3 spans 15 residues. V lost 5 bases and J lost 2; bases outside the gene matches: 7. As DNA, the CDR3 is TGTGCCAGCAGCCAGGGGACAGGCGGGCAAGAGACCCAGTACTTC. It is translated as CASSQGTGGQETQYF.

This clone has just one count. The rearrangement joins TRBV7-9 to TRBJ2-4; TRBD2 agrees at 7 bases. The CDR3 has 16 residues. The germline CDR1 and CDR2 sequences are SEHNR and FQNEAQ (reference sequence). After removal of 8 bases from V and 0 bases from J, the junction contained 10 bases not matched to a gene. The CDR3: CASAWIAGEAKNIQYF. In DNA form, the CDR3 reads TGTGCCAGCGCATGGATAGCGGGCGAAGCCAAAAACATTCAGTACTTC. Filled out from reference TRBV7-9 and TRBJ2-4, the complete variable domain reads DTGVSQNPRHKITKRGQNVTFRCDPISEHNRLYWYRQTLGQGPEFLTYFQNEAQLEKSRLLSDRFSAERPKGSFSTLEIQRTEQGDSAMYLCASAWIAGEAKNIQYFGAGTRLSVL.

This chain links TRBV6-6 with TRBJ1-1; D is unresolved. V lost 0 bases and J 1 base, leaving 9 bases between the germline ends. This CDR3 has 15 residues. Germline V gene lookup returns CDR1 MNHNY and CDR2 SVGAGI (reference sequence). The CDR3 loop is CASSYSGGQNTEAFF. Here the CDR3 DNA reads TGTGCCAGCAGTTACTCGGGCGGCCAGAACACTGAAGCTTTCTTT.

V gene TRBV23-1 combines with J gene TRBJ1-2, with a weak D call TRBD1 (6 bases). TRBV23-1 is marked as an open reading frame, function uncertain. Trimming shortened V by 9 bases and J by 5 bases, and 7 bases separated the two germline ends. This CDR3 contains 10 residues. The DNA of the CDR3 is TGCGCCAGGACAGGATATGGCTACACCTTC. This gives the protein CARTGYGYTF.

This sequence joins TRBV28 and TRBJ2-1; 11 nucleotides agree with TRBD2. The CDR3 is 19 residues long. V shed 5 bases and J 0 bases; nucleotides not matched to a gene: 12. Per germline, CDR1 MDHEN and CDR2 SYDVKM. CDR3 loop: CASSTQGTSGVHSYNEQFF. The DNA of the CDR3 is TGTGCCAGCAGTACACAGGGGACTAGCGGAGTCCACTCCTACAATGAGCAGTTCTTC. Full variable domain (remainder filled in from reference TRBV28 and TRBJ2-1): DVKVTQSSRYLVKRTGEKVFLECVQDMDHENMFWYRQDPGLGLRLIYFSYDVKMKEKGDIPEGYSVSREKKERFSLILESASTNQTSMYLCASSTQGTSGVHSYNEQFFGPGTRLTVL.

The genes are TRBV4-1 and TRBJ2-2; D is unresolved. V was trimmed by 1 base and J by 0 bases, leaving 6 bases between them. The CDR3 spans 15 residues. Germline-derived CDR1 and CDR2 are MGHRA and YSYEKL. CDR3 sequence reads: CASSQVDSNTGELFF. As DNA, the CDR3 is TGCGCCAGCAGCCAAGTAGACTCGAACACCGGGGAGCTGTTTTTT.